This T cell receptor beta chain was retrieved from a study of early T cells in non-severe SARS-CoV-2 infection (dated by TCRdb to the early 2020s). As for the study more broadly: Because TCR sequencing was done on bulk RNA from unsorted whole blood, the alpha and beta chains could not be paired. The research as a whole found: VDJdb matching was skewed toward anti-spike CD8 responses and likely underestimated virus-specific expansions by missing private and CD4 specificities.

The CDR3 contains 14 residues, cysteine and phenylalanine counted. The sequence is cut down to CDR3 DNA, 42 bases in frame from base 1. The germline V gene provides CDR1 SQVTM and CDR2 ANQGSEA. Trimming costs V 8 bases and J 6 bases, and their ends lie 22 bases apart. Only a few counts were recorded for this clonotype. Its antigen is still unknown. One base away there is no much larger clone; base qualities are not given. Receptors were amplified or captured by 5' RACE. TCRdb shows the sequencer as NextSeq 500. To correct for sequencing error and PCR bias, the TCR library protocol tagged individual cDNA molecules with unique molecular identifiers. Both TCR alpha and beta chains were sequenced, and tight co-correlation was observed between alpha and beta sequence abundances in each sample. Under the source paper's analysis protocol: Decombinator V4 was used to perform V gene, J gene and CDR3 annotation of TCR sequences. TCRs were defined as expanded if a significant change between any two time points was detected under a Poisson model with p below 0.0001. TCR abundances were normalised to the total number of TCRs sequenced per sample and expressed as counts per million. MAIT TCRs were defined by TRAV1-2 paired with TRAJ12, TRAJ20 or TRAJ33, and iNKT TCRs by TRAV10 paired with TRAJ18. VDJdb, accessed 1 November 2021, was searched for CMV, EBV and SARS-CoV-2 annotated TCRs, excluding TCRs annotated for multiple antigens. TCRdb passed the public sequencing reads through fastp at Q25 and MiXCR, retaining productive beta sequences. Merged by CDR3 protein, the rows form single entries marked with the most common genes and DNA. It is TCRdb's table, rather than the study itself, that gives the V and J calls and clone size. This sample comprises nearly 95,000 distinct CDR3 sequences, roughly 17% of them detected only once. The top ten clones comprise about 5% of the sample.

Set within a cohort of healthcare workers in London, UK, this nested case-control study involved weekly PCR testing of nasopharyngeal swabs along with blood sampling. Between 23 and 31 March 2020, the week of the UK lockdown, healthcare workers were enrolled and then followed up weekly for as long as 16 weeks. The sample in question was whole blood, obtained at baseline. The sequence links TRBV29-1 to TRBJ1-2; TRBD1 could be the D gene, as 6 bases match. The clonotype originates from an adult who was a healthcare worker with PCR-confirmed SARS-CoV-2 infection or an uninfected control (not recorded which). The DNA sequence is as follows: TGCAGCATGACGCGGGGGGCGAGCTTTAATGGCTACACCTTC. The translation is CSMTRGASFNGYTF.